This record looks at one T cell receptor beta chain sequence and its context. Its antigen is as yet unknown. This specimen comes from a study of T cell repertoires in cytomegalovirus infection. The wider study: Public TCR beta signature analysis indicated the presence of both CMV infection and matching HLA type. General study results and limits: Cumulative public TCR beta family frequency identified carriers of CMV plus the relevant HLA. What dominated the ex vivo response were HLA-C-restricted CMV-specific TCR beta clonotypes.

The germline CDR1 and CDR2 sequences are SGHRS and YFSETQ. With 0 bases removed from V and 6 bases from J, the gap between germline ends came to 9 bases. This CDR3 has 14 residues. TCRdb re-analysed the reads in MiXCR, keeping a single row per CDR3 protein. This table has roughly 150,000 distinct CDR3 sequences, 20% to 25% appearing once. Input material: PBMCs. The sequence was obtained from a human donor in good health (CMV status not recorded). Some clones in this sample may be carry-over from other donors' samples. The chain combines TRBV5-1 with TRBJ2-2; the D is unclear. The CDR3 coding sequence is TGCGCCAGCAGCTTGGAACAGCCGGCCGGGGAGCTGTTTTTT. This gives the protein CASSLEQPAGELFF.